The 8 T cell receptor beta chains below all came from one sample that was sequenced in a study of blood T cells in healthy people across ages. Primed by a sample-barcoded 5' primer and a J-beta primer mix, a second PCR proceeded for 7 to 11 cycles. MiXCR was run by TCRdb on the 5' RACE reads, yielding one entry per CDR3 protein. The sample shows 1.5 million or so distinct CDR3 sequences, roughly 43% of them seen only once. Sequencing used blood. The receptors shown here come from a woman under 30 in good health.

In its sample, this clonotype was seen a few times. The chain is built from TRBV28 and TRBJ2-1; TRBD2 aligns across 9 bases. The CDR3 is 15 residues long. Germline loops: CDR1 MDHEN, CDR2 SYDVKM. V lost 6 bases to trimming and J lost 7 bases; unmatched junction nucleotides: 10. As DNA, the CDR3 is TGTGCCAGCAGGCGTAGCGGGAGCGCTAAAAATGAGCAGTTCTTC. It translates to CASRRSGSAKNEQFF.

The rearrangement uses TRBV12-5 and TRBJ1-6; tentative D call: TRBD1 (5 bases). This CDR3 has 17 amino acids. CDR1 LGHNT and CDR2 FRNRAP come from the germline V gene. Trimming left V 7 bases short and J 0 bases short, with 16 bases between. The CDR3 protein is CASARGSSSSYNSPLHF. The CDR3 nucleotides read TGTGCTAGTGCCCGGGGGTCATCCAGCTCCTATAATTCACCCCTCCACTTT.

The chain is built from TRBV29-1 and TRBJ2-4; D remains unclear. The last part of the DNA fits TRBJ2-7 better; the J call may be wrong. The germline V gene has CDR1 SQVTM and CDR2 ANQGSEA. CDR3 length: 11 amino acids. CDR3 nucleotide sequence: TGCAGCGTTCATTCTGAATACGAGCAGTACTTC. Translating gives CSVHSEYEQYF.

This rearrangement joins TRBV5-1 to TRBJ2-5, with D possibly called TRBD1 or TRBD2 (5 bases each). The length of the CDR3 is 15 residues. V lost 0 bases to trimming and J lost 5 bases, with 14 bases between them. The germline V gene encodes CDR1 SGHRS and CDR2 YFSETQ. This chain's CDR3 is CASSLALGDGETQYF. DNA of the CDR3: TGCGCCAGCAGCTTGGCATTGGGGGACGGGGAGACCCAGTACTTC.

The V call is TRBV7-2, the J call TRBJ1-5; the D is unclear. The CDR3 is made up of 12 amino acids. Germline CDR1 reads SGHTA; CDR2 reads FQGNSA. Trimming removed 5 bases from V and 7 bases from J, with 9 bases in between. CDR3 residues: CASSPMGQPQHF. CDR3 sequence (DNA): TGTGCCAGCAGCCCCATGGGGCAGCCCCAGCATTTT.

The J gene is TRBJ2-2, the V gene TRBV20-1; tentative D call: TRBD1 (6 bases). The CDR3 has 12 residues. Germline V gene lookup returns CDR1 DFQATT and CDR2 SNEGSKA (reference sequence). V lost 3 bases and J 6 bases, leaving 8 bases between the germline ends. CDR3 nucleotide sequence: TGCAGTGCTAGCAGGGGCCCCGGGGAGCTGTTTTTT. It yields the protein CSASRGPGELFF.

The chain has TRBV3-1 and TRBJ2-4; TRBD1 agrees at 9 bases. Losses at the gene ends were 1 base for V and 4 bases for J; bases not matched to a gene: 11. Germline loops: CDR1 LGHDT, CDR2 YNNKEL (reference sequence). The CDR3 loop spans 18 amino acids. The CDR3 sequence is CASSQVPPGTGFKNIQYF. The CDR3 region has the DNA TGTGCCAGCAGCCAAGTACCGCCCGGGACAGGGTTTAAAAACATTCAGTACTTC.

The J gene is TRBJ2-1, the V gene TRBV5-4, with 9 bases that match TRBD2. CDR3 length equals 17 residues. J lost 2 bases, V lost 4 bases, and 10 bases had no gene match. From germline, CDR1 is SGHNT and CDR2 YYREEE (reference sequence). CDR3 nucleotides: TGTGCCAGCAGCATTCGGGCGAAGCGGGGGGCCTACAATGAGCAGTTCTTC. This encodes CASSIRAKRGAYNEQFF.